This TCR beta chain was found in a study of blood T cells in healthy people across ages. A second PCR of 7 to 11 cycles used a sample-barcoded 5' primer and a J-beta primer mix. TCRdb analysed the 5' RACE reads with MiXCR anew, one entry per CDR3 protein. The repertoire holds about 1.4 million distinct CDR3 sequences, with roughly 64% as singletons. With 5 bases removed from V and 7 bases from J, the gap between germline ends came to 11 bases. This CDR3 comprises 12 residues. Sequencing input: blood. J is TRBJ1-1 and V is TRBV12-3 or TRBV12-4; D is unresolved. The clonotype originates from a man between 18 and 35 years old in good health. CDR3: CASSSGPHEAFF. In nucleotides, the CDR3 is TGTGCCAGCAGTAGTGGACCGCATGAAGCTTTCTTT.